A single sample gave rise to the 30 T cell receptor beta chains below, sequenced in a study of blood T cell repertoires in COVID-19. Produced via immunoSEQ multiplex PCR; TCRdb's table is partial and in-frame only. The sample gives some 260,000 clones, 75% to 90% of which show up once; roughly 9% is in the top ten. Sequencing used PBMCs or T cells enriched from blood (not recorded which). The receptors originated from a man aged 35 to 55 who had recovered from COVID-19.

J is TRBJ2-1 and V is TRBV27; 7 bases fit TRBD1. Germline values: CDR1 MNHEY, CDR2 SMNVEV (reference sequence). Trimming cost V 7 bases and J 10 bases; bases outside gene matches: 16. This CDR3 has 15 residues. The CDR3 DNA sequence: TGTGCCAGCACCTTAAGGGGGCAAGGGACCAACGAGCAGTTCTTC. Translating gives CASTLRGQGTNEQFF.

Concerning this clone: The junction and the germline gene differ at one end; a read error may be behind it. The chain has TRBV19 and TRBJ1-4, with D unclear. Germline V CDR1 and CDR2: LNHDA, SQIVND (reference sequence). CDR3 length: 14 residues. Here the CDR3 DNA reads TGTGCCACTAGTGAGGAAGCAACTAATGAAAAACTGTTTTTT. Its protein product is CATSEEATNEKLFF.

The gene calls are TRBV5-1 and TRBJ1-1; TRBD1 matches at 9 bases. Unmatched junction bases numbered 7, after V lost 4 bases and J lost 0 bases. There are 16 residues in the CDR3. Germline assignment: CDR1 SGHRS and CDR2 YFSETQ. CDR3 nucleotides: TGCGCCAGCAGCCTCGGACAGGGGAACATGAACACTGAAGCTTTCTTT. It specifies CASSLGQGNMNTEAFF.

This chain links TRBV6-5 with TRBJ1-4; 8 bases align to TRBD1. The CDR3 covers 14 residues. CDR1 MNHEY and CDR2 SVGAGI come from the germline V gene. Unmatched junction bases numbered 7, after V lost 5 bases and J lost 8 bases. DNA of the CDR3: TGTGCCAGCAGTCTACGACAGGGGCGGGAAAAACTGTTTTTT. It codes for CASSLRQGREKLFF.

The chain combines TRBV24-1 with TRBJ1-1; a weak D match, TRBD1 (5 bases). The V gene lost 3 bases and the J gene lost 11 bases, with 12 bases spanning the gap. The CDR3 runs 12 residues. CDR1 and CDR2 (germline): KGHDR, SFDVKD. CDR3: CATSDHQGAAFF. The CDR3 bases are TGTGCCACCAGTGATCACCAGGGTGCGGCTTTCTTT.

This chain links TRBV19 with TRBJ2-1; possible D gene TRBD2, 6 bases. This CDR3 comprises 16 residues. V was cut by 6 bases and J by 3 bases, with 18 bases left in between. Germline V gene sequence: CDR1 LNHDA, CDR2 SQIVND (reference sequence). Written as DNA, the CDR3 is TGTGCCAGTAGGGACTGGGGAGGCCTCCTCTACAATGAGCAGTTCTTC. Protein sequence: CASRDWGGLLYNEQFF.

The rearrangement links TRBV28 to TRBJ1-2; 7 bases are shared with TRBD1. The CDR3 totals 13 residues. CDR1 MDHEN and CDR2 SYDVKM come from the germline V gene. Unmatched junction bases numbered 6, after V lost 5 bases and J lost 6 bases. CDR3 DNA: TGTGCCAGCAGTGAACCAAGGGGGCATGGCTACACCTTC. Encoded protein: CASSEPRGHGYTF.

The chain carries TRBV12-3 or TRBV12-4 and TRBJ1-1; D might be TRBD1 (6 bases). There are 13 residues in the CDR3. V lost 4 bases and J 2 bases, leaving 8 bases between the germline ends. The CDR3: CASSWTENTEAFF. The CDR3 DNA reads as TGTGCCAGCAGTTGGACAGAAAACACTGAAGCTTTCTTT.

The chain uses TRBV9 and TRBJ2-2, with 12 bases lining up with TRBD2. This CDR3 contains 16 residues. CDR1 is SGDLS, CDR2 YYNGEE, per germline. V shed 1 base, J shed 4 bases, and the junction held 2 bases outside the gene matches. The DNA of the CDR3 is TGTGCCAGCAGCGTATCTAGCGGGAGGGCCACCGGGGAGCTGTTTTTT. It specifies CASSVSSGRATGELFF.

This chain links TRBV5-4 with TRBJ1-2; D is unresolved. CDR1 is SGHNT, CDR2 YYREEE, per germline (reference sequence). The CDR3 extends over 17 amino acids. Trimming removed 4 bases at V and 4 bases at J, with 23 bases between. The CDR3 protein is CASSPLEWQASSYGYTF. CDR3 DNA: TGTGCCAGCAGCCCGTTGGAATGGCAGGCATCCTCCTATGGCTACACCTTC. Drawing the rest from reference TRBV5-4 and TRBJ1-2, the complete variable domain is ETGVTQSPTHLIKTRGQQVTLRCSSQSGHNTVSWYQQALGQGPQFIFQYYREEENGRGNFPPRFSGLQFPNYSSELNVNALELDDSALYLCASSPLEWQASSYGYTFGSGTRLTVV.

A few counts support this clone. CDR3: CAIRGTITGELFF. CDR3 in DNA: TGTGCCATCCGGGGGACTATCACCGGGGAGCTGTTTTTT. The V gene is TRBV18, the J gene TRBJ2-2, with TRBD2 matching 7 bases. Trimming removed 10 bases from V and 4 bases from J; junction bases left unmatched: 6. Germline-derived CDR1 and CDR2 are KGHSH and LQKENI. The CDR3 consists of 13 residues.

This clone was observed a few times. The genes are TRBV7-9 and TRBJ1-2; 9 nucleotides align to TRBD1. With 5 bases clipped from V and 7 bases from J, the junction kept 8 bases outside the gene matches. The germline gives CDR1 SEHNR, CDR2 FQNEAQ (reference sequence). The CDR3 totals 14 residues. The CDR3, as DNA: TGTGCCAGCAGCCCAACCGGGACAGGGAGTGGCTACACCTTC. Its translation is CASSPTGTGSGYTF.

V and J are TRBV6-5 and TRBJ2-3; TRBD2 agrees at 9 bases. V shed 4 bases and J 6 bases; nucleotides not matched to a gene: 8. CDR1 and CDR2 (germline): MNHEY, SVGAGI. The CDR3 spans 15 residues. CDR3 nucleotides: TGTGCCAGCAGTTCTGGGACTAGCAACGGTGATACGCAGTATTTT. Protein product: CASSSGTSNGDTQYF.

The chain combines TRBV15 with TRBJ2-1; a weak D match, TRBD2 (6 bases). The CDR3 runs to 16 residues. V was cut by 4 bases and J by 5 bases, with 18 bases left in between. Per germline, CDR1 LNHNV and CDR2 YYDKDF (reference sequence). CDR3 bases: TGTGCCACCAGCATTAACTCCGGGACTCGAGACAATGAGCAGTTCTTC. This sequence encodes CATSINSGTRDNEQFF.

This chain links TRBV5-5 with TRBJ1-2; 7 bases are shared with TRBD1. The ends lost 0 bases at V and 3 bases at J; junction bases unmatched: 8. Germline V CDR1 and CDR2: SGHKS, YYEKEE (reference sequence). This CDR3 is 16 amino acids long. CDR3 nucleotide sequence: TGTGCCAGCAGCTTGGAGGGACAGACAGCATACTATGGCTACACCTTC. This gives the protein CASSLEGQTAYYGYTF.

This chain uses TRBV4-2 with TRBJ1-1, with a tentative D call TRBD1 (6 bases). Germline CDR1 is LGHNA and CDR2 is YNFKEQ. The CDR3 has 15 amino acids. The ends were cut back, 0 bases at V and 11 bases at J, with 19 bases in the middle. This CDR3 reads CASSQESFRGLAAFF. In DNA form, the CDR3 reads TGTGCCAGCAGCCAAGAGAGTTTCAGGGGTTTGGCGGCTTTCTTT.

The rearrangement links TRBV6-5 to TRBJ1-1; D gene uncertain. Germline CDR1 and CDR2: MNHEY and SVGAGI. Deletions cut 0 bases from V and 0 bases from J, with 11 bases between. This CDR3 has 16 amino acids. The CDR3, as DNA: TGTGCCAGCAGTTACTCGAGAGGCAGCATGAACACTGAAGCTTTCTTT. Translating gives CASSYSRGSMNTEAFF.

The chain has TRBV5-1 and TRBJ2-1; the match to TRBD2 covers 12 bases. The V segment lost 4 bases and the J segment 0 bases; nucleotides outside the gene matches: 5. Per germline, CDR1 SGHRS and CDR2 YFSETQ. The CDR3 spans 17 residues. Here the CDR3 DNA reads TGCGCCAGCAGCCTGACTAGCGGGAGCAACTCCTACAATGAGCAGTTCTTC. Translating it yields CASSLTSGSNSYNEQFF.

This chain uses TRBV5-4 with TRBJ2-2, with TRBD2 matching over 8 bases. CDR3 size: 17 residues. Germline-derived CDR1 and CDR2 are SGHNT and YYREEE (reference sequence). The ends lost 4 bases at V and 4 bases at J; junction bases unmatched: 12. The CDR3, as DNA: TGTGCCAGCAGCGAGCCATCAGCGGGGGTGATCACCGGGGAGCTGTTTTTT. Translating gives CASSEPSAGVITGELFF.

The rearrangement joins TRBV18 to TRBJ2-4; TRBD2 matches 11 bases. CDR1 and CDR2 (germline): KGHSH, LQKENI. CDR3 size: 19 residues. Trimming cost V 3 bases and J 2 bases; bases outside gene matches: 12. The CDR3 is CASSPASLAGGLTKNIQYF. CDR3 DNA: TGTGCCAGCTCACCCGCCAGTCTAGCGGGAGGTTTGACCAAAAACATTCAGTACTTC.

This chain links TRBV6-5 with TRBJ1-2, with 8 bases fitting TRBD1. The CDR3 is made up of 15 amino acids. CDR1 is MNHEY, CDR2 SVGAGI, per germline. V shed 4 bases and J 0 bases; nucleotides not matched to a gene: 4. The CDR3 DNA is TGTGCCAGCAGTTCGGGGACAGGAGCTAACTATGGCTACACCTTC. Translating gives CASSSGTGANYGYTF.

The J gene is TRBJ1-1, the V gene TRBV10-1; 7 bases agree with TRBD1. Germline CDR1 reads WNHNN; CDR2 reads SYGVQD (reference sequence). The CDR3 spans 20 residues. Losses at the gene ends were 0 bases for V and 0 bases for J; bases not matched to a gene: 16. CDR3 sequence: CASSESTGEPGQKMNTEAFF. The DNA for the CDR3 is TGCGCCAGCAGTGAGTCGACGGGCGAGCCGGGACAGAAAATGAACACTGAAGCTTTCTTT.

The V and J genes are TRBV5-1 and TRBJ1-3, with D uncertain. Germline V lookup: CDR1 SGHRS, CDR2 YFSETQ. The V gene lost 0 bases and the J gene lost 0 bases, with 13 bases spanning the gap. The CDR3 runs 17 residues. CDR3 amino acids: CASSLAGPAASGNTIYF. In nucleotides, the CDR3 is TGCGCCAGCAGCTTGGCCGGGCCAGCGGCCTCTGGAAACACCATATATTTT.

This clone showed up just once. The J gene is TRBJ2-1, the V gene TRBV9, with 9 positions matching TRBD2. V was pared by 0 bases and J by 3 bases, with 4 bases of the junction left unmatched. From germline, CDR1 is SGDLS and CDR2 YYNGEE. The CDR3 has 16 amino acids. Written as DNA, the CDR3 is TGTGCCAGCAGCGTAGCTGGGACTAGCAGCTACAATGAGCAGTTCTTC. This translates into CASSVAGTSSYNEQFF.

DNA of the CDR3: TGTGCCAGCAAAACCCCCGGGACAGTACAGCCCCAGCATTTT. It codes for CASKTPGTVQPQHF. The V call is TRBV2, the J call TRBJ1-5, with 7 nucleotides matching TRBD1. V was clipped by 7 bases and J by 7 bases; unmatched bases: 10. Germline CDR1 reads SNHLY; CDR2 reads FYNNEI. CDR3 size: 14 residues.

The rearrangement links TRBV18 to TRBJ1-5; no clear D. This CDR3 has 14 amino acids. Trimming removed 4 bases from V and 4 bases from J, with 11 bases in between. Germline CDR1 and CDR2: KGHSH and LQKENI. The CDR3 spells CASSRIEGNQPQHF. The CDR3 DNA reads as TGTGCCAGCTCACGTATAGAGGGAAATCAGCCCCAGCATTTT.

CDR3: CASSPAGGFTKNIQYF. The CDR3 region has the DNA TGCGCCAGCAGCCCGGCGGGGGGCTTCACCAAAAACATTCAGTACTTC. This sequence joins TRBV10-2 and TRBJ2-4; TRBD2 matches at 8 bases. The junction had 9 bases not matched to a gene; V was cut back by 6 bases and J by 2 bases. The V gene's germline CDR1 is WSHSY and CDR2 SAAADI. The CDR3 runs to 16 residues.

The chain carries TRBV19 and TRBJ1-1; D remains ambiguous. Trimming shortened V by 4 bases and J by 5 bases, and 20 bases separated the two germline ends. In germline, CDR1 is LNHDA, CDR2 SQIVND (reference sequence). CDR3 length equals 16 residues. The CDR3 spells CASSTGFGRSRTEAFF. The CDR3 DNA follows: TGTGCCAGTAGTACGGGGTTCGGGCGGAGTAGAACTGAAGCTTTCTTT.

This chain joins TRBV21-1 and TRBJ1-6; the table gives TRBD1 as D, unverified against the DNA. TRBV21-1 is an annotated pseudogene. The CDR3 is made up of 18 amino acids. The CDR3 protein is CASSKATDRGTYNSPLHF. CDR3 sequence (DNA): TGTGCCAGCAGCAAGGCCACGGACAGGGGAACCTATAATTCACCCCTCCACTTT.

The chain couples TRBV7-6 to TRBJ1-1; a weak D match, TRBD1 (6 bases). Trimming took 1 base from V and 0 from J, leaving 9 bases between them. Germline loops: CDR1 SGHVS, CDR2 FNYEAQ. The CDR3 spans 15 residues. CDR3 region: CASSLDRAMNTEAFF. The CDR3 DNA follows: TGTGCCAGCAGCTTAGACAGGGCCATGAACACTGAAGCTTTCTTT.